Each of the 5 T cell receptor beta chains below was sequenced from the same sample in a study of glioma-infiltrating T cells. The iRepertoire nested amplicon-rescue multiplex PCR amplified TCR alpha and beta CDR3s from RNA. TCRdb reprocessed the multiplex PCR reads with MiXCR, giving one entry per CDR3 protein. The sample has under 50,000 distinct CDR3 sequences; approximately 20% are singletons. Material: glioma tissue, nonneoplastic brain tissue, or PBMCs (not recorded which). Receptors originate from a human donor with low-grade glioma or glioblastoma, undergoing nonglioma brain surgery, or in good health (not recorded which).

There are many counts of this clonotype. The genes are TRBV2 and TRBJ2-1; no reliable D call. The CDR3 has 9 residues. Germline assignment: CDR1 SNHLY and CDR2 FYNNEI. Deletions cut 8 bases from V and 6 bases from J, with 2 bases between. This CDR3 reads CASANEQFF. The CDR3 coding sequence is TGTGCCAGCGCCAATGAGCAGTTCTTC.

This clonotype came up many times. The chain couples TRBV28 to TRBJ2-2; D may correspond to TRBD1 or TRBD2 (5 bases each). The V and J ends lost 1 base and 0 bases respectively, with 6 bases between them. CDR1 is MDHEN, CDR2 SYDVKM, per germline. CDR3 length equals 15 residues. The CDR3 is CASSLLGPNTGELFF. Written as DNA, the CDR3 is TGTGCCAGCAGTTTATTGGGACCGAACACCGGGGAGCTGTTTTTT.

This clonotype was recorded many times. The rearrangement joins TRBV2 to TRBJ2-1; TRBD1 matches at 7 bases. The CDR3 is made up of 13 amino acids. V lost 6 bases, J lost 9 bases, and 8 bases stayed unmatched. CDR1 is SNHLY and CDR2 is FYNNEI in the germline V gene. The CDR3 sequence is CASREDRTGEQFF. The CDR3 DNA sequence: TGTGCCAGCAGAGAGGACAGGACGGGTGAGCAGTTCTTC.

By sample share, this clonotype is medium-sized (0.01 to 0.1%). This chain joins TRBV6-1 and TRBJ1-5, with unresolved D. CDR1 and CDR2 (germline): MNHNS, SASEGT. Trimming pared 5 bases from V and 4 bases from J, leaving 15 bases between. This CDR3 contains 15 residues. CDR3 residues: CASSLPADWNQPQHF. The CDR3 DNA reads as TGTGCCAGCAGTCTCCCGGCGGATTGGAATCAGCCCCAGCATTTT.

This clonotype was detected many times. The rearrangement joins TRBV18 to TRBJ2-7; D possibly matches TRBD1 or TRBD2 (6 bases each). V gave up 3 bases and J gave up 2 bases, with 17 bases separating them. This CDR3 is built from 16 residues. Germline values: CDR1 KGHSH, CDR2 LQKENI. CDR3 residues: CASSPLWGASAYEQYF. CDR3 nucleotides: TGTGCCAGCTCACCGCTGTGGGGGGCCAGTGCCTACGAGCAGTACTTC.